Below, 24 T cell receptor beta chains from the same sample are listed, as sequenced in a study of graft-versus-host responses after intestinal transplantation. Only in-frame clones appear in the TCRdb table, and some are missing; sequencing was by immunoSEQ multiplex PCR. The sample contains tens of thousands of clones, 92% of which appear only once. These receptors have no identified antigens. Sequenced here: unstimulated CD4+ T cells sorted from spleen or lymph node cells, sampled before intestinal transplant. These receptors all come from a human donor who received an intestinal transplant.

The CDR3: CASGPSGRPQETQYF. The CDR3 coding sequence is TGTGCCAGCGGACCCTCGGGACGCCCCCAAGAGACCCAGTACTTC. The J gene is TRBJ2-5, the V gene TRBV28; D may match TRBD1 or TRBD2 (5 bases each). V lost 8 bases and J 1 base, leaving 17 bases between the germline ends. This CDR3 region has 15 residues. CDR1 MDHEN and CDR2 SYDVKM come from the germline V gene.

The chain combines TRBV29-1 with TRBJ1-2; D is ambiguous. CDR1 SQVTM and CDR2 ANQGSEA come from the germline V gene. Deletions cut 6 bases from V and 4 bases from J, with 9 bases between. This CDR3 is 11 amino acids long. CDR3 nucleotides: TGCAGCGTGGTCACTCCCTATGGCTACACCTTC. The encoded protein is CSVVTPYGYTF.

The V gene is TRBV7-9, the J gene TRBJ2-1; possible D gene TRBD1, 6 bases. The CDR3 length is 15 residues. With 5 bases removed from V and 4 bases from J, the gap between germline ends came to 15 bases. Per the germline V gene, CDR1 is SEHNR and CDR2 is FQNEAQ (reference sequence). The CDR3 loop is CASSPGPDRYNEQFF. The CDR3 nucleotides read TGTGCCAGCAGCCCCGGCCCCGACAGGTACAATGAGCAGTTCTTC.

CDR3 bases: TGCGCCAGCAGTGAGTCGAGAACTAGCGGGGCCTACGAGCAGTACTTC. Encoded protein: CASSESRTSGAYEQYF. V gene TRBV10-1 combines with J gene TRBJ2-7, with TRBD2 matching over 10 bases. Germline values: CDR1 WNHNN, CDR2 SYGVQD (reference sequence). With V trimmed by 0 bases and J by 2 bases, 4 bases remained unmatched. The CDR3 is 16 residues long.

J is TRBJ2-1 and V is TRBV11-2, with TRBD2 identical over 13 bases. With 5 bases clipped from V and 1 base from J, the junction kept 8 bases outside the gene matches. The CDR3 sequence is 18 residues long. The germline V gene encodes CDR1 SGHAT and CDR2 FQNNGV. Here the CDR3 reads CASSPRGLAGESYNEQFF. CDR3 bases: TGTGCCAGCAGCCCCCGCGGACTAGCGGGAGAGTCCTACAATGAGCAGTTCTTC.

This clone appeared a few times. CDR3 in amino acids: CASSFGLGDNEQFF. CDR3 in DNA: TGCGCCAGCAGCTTCGGACTAGGAGACAATGAGCAGTTCTTC. The V call is TRBV5-1, the J call TRBJ2-1, with TRBD2 identical over 7 bases. The CDR3 is 14 residues long. Germline CDR1 is SGHRS and CDR2 is YFSETQ. V trimming: 2 bases; J trimming: 5 bases; junction bases outside the gene matches: 4.

This chain links TRBV7-9 with TRBJ1-1; no reliable D call. Germline V CDR1 and CDR2: SEHNR, FQNEAQ (reference sequence). The CDR3 is 18 amino acids. V dropped 5 bases and J dropped 1 base, with 23 bases sitting between them. CDR3 sequence: CASSPASGNIHRNTEAFF. The DNA of the CDR3 is TGTGCCAGCAGCCCAGCCTCGGGGAACATTCATCGGAACACTGAAGCTTTCTTT.

In the case of this clone: Other DNA sequences in the sample encode the same CDR3. V is TRBV27 and J is TRBJ2-7; TRBD1 agrees at 10 bases. CDR1 and CDR2 (germline): MNHEY, SMNVEV (reference sequence). V shed 6 bases, J shed 4 bases, and the junction held 6 bases outside the gene matches. CDR3 length: 14 residues. CDR3 loop: CASSVRQGAYEQYF. As DNA, the CDR3 is TGTGCCAGCAGCGTCAGACAGGGGGCTTACGAGCAGTACTTC.

This clone was recorded only once. The chain has TRBV5-4 and TRBJ2-1; 8 nucleotides line up with TRBD2. V was clipped by 9 bases and J by 7 bases; unmatched bases: 9. Germline V gene data show CDR1 as SGHNT and CDR2 as YYREEE (reference sequence). The CDR3 is 13 residues long. CDR3 in amino acids: CATSIAGRNEQFF. As DNA, the CDR3 is TGTGCCACCAGTATAGCGGGAAGGAATGAGCAGTTCTTC.

This chain uses TRBV5-1 with TRBJ1-2, with D unclear. Trimming cost V 1 base and J 4 bases, with 5 bases left between them. CDR3 length: 12 residues. CDR1 and CDR2 from the germline V gene are SGHRS and YFSETQ. The CDR3 spells CASSLSRYGYTF. CDR3 DNA: TGCGCCAGCAGCTTGAGCCGCTATGGCTACACCTTC.

The rearrangement joins TRBV7-9 to TRBJ1-3; no clear D. The CDR3 spans 13 residues. Germline lookup yields CDR1 SEHNR and CDR2 FQNEAQ (reference sequence). With 2 bases removed from V and 1 base from J, the gap between germline ends came to 3 bases. The CDR3 nucleotides are TGTGCCAGCAGCTTACAGTCTGGAAACACCATATATTTT. Its protein is CASSLQSGNTIYF.

The chain combines TRBV14 with TRBJ1-2; D uncertain. CDR3 length equals 14 residues. The germline V and J ends were trimmed by 6 bases and 5 bases, with 16 bases remaining between them. Germline values: CDR1 SGHDN, CDR2 FVKESK. CDR3 sequence (DNA): TGTGCCAGCAGTATCGCGGTGTTGGGGTATGGCTACACCTTC. It is translated as CASSIAVLGYGYTF. The complete variable domain, with remaining parts taken from reference TRBV14 and TRBJ1-2, reads EAGVTQFPSHSVIEKGQTVTLRCDPISGHDNLYWYRRVMGKEIKFLLHFVKESKQDESGMPNNRFLAERTGGTYSTLKVQPAELEDSGVYFCASSIAVLGYGYTFGSGTRLTVV.

This clone was picked up a small number of times. This rearrangement joins TRBV7-6 to TRBJ1-2, with D maybe TRBD1 (5 bases). CDR3 length equals 15 residues. The germline V gene has CDR1 SGHVS and CDR2 FNYEAQ. Trimming removed 2 bases from V and 10 bases from J, with 20 bases in between. CDR3 DNA: TGTGCCAGCAGCTTATCACCGATGGGGGGGGAGGTCTACACCTTC. Amino acids: CASSLSPMGGEVYTF.

The CDR3 sequence is CASSLGTSGPYNEQFF. The CDR3, as DNA: TGCGCCAGCAGCTTGGGGACTAGCGGGCCGTACAATGAGCAGTTCTTC. The chain couples TRBV5-1 to TRBJ2-1; 11 bases align to TRBD2. The V gene's germline CDR1 is SGHRS and CDR2 YFSETQ. V lost 0 bases and J lost 4; bases outside the gene matches: 3. The CDR3 sequence is 16 residues long. The entire variable domain, with the rest obtained from reference TRBV5-1 and TRBJ2-1, is as follows: KAGVTQTPRYLIKTRGQQVTLSCSPISGHRSVSWYQQTPGQGLQFLFEYFSETQRNKGNFPGRFSGRQFSNSRSEMNVSTLELGDSALYLCASSLGTSGPYNEQFFGPGTRLTVL.

The gene calls are TRBV11-3 and TRBJ2-1, with D possibly being TRBD2 (6 bases). The CDR3 contains 15 residues. Germline V gene data show CDR1 as SGHNT and CDR2 as YENEEA. V lost 2 bases to trimming and J lost 5 bases, with 13 bases between them. The CDR3 is CASSLMAGRDNEQFF. In DNA form, the CDR3 reads TGTGCCAGCAGCTTAATGGCGGGACGTGACAATGAGCAGTTCTTC.

The chain uses TRBV6-5 and TRBJ2-7, with 9 positions matching TRBD1. Unmatched junction bases numbered 2, after V lost 2 bases and J lost 3 bases. This CDR3 is 14 amino acids long. Looked up from germline, CDR1 is MNHEY and CDR2 is SVGAGI. CDR3 amino acids: CASSYGTGFYEQYF. The CDR3 DNA is TGTGCCAGCAGTTACGGGACAGGGTTCTACGAGCAGTACTTC.

The J gene is TRBJ1-2, the V gene TRBV6-5, with unresolved D. The germline V gene has CDR1 MNHEY and CDR2 SVGAGI. This CDR3 spans 14 amino acids. V was cut by 5 bases and J by 0 bases, with 10 bases left in between. The chain's CDR3 is CASSELTANYGYTF. CDR3 nucleotides: TGTGCCAGCAGTGAACTTACAGCTAACTATGGCTACACCTTC.

The rearrangement joins TRBV10-3 to TRBJ1-3; D gene unclear. In germline, CDR1 is ENHRY, CDR2 SYGVKD. This CDR3 is built from 16 residues. V shed 6 bases and J shed 4 bases, with 19 bases lying between them. As DNA, the CDR3 is TGTGCCATCAGGAGTGGGCAGGACCCGGGAGGAAACACCATATATTTT. Its translation: CAIRSGQDPGGNTIYF.

The gene calls are TRBV28 and TRBJ2-2, with TRBD2 matching 14 bases. CDR1 and CDR2 (germline): MDHEN, SYDVKM. The CDR3 spans 16 residues. The J segment lost 5 bases and the V segment lost 2 bases, leaving 1 base of the junction unmatched. CDR3 nucleotides: TGTGCCAGCAGTTTAGGGACTAGCGGGAGAACCGGGGAGCTGTTTTTT. The encoded protein is CASSLGTSGRTGELFF.

This chain uses TRBV29-1 with TRBJ1-2; the match to TRBD1 covers 10 bases. The CDR3 is made up of 11 amino acids. Germline CDR1 is SQVTM and CDR2 is ANQGSEA. V lost 6 bases, J lost 8 bases, and 3 bases stayed unmatched. CDR3 bases: TGCAGCGTGGGACAGGGGTTGGGCTACACCTTC. It specifies CSVGQGLGYTF.

The rearrangement joins TRBV6-1 to TRBJ1-2, with 11 bases aligning to TRBD1. After removal of 8 bases from V and 6 bases from J, the junction contained 11 bases not matched to a gene. Germline loops: CDR1 MNHNS, CDR2 SASEGT. This CDR3 is built from 15 residues. CDR3 DNA sequence: TGTGCCAGCCGGGACAGGGGGTGGGTAACGGATGGCTACACCTTC. It is translated as CASRDRGWVTDGYTF.

The V gene is TRBV19, the J gene TRBJ1-1, with D possibly matching TRBD1 (6 bases). From germline, CDR1 is LNHDA and CDR2 SQIVND (reference sequence). V shed 11 bases and J shed 3 bases, with 25 bases lying between them. This CDR3 has 16 amino acids. CDR3 DNA sequence: TGTGCCTCTTTAAGCGCCGAGGGGGGCGGGTACACTGAAGCTTTCTTT. Amino acid sequence: CASLSAEGGGYTEAFF.

The J gene is TRBJ2-2, the V gene TRBV6-6; D call uncertain. The CDR3 has 14 residues. Looked up from germline, CDR1 is MNHNY and CDR2 is SVGAGI (reference sequence). V lost 4 bases and J 0 bases, leaving 6 bases between the germline ends. The CDR3 DNA is TGTGCCAGCAGTTGGGTCTCGAACACCGGGGAGCTGTTTTTT. Amino acid sequence: CASSWVSNTGELFF.

This chain joins TRBV6-1 and TRBJ1-4; 8 bases line up with TRBD1. The CDR3 extends over 15 amino acids. Germline trimming cut 6 bases from V and 7 bases from J; bases unmatched to any gene: 10. Looked up from germline, CDR1 is MNHNS and CDR2 is SASEGT. Here the CDR3 DNA reads TGTGCCAGCAGCAAGACAGGGGAAACGAGTGAAAAACTGTTTTTT. Its translation: CASSKTGETSEKLFF.